Here is one T cell receptor beta chain with its context. The data were taken from a study of control samples from healthy donors and cancer patients. The germline V gene has CDR1 MNHNY and CDR2 SVGAGI (reference sequence). V was cut by 5 bases and J by 3 bases, with 14 bases left in between. The CDR3 is 14 residues long. Some clones are missing from TCRdb's copy, which holds only in-frame ones; the method was immunoSEQ multiplex PCR. The table includes more than 150,000 clones, 80% to 95% detected once. The sequenced sample consisted of blood. The chain couples TRBV6-6 to TRBJ2-7; D perhaps matches TRBD1 (6 bases). The TCR originated in a young woman in good health. CDR3 loop: CASSRGQFDYEQYF. In DNA form, the CDR3 reads TGTGCCAGCAGTCGAGGACAGTTTGACTACGAGCAGTACTTC.